This TCR beta chain was captured by sequencing in a study of early T cells in non-severe SARS-CoV-2 infection. Study at large: Bulk RNA from unsorted whole blood was sequenced; chains were unpaired. Findings and limits, study-wide: The study's VDJdb matching favored anti-spike CD8 responses and missed private and CD4 specificities.

Germline loops: CDR1 KGHSH, CDR2 LQKENI. This CDR3 region has 14 residues. The ends were cut back, 3 bases at V and 5 bases at J, with 13 bases in the middle. Individual cDNA molecules each received unique molecular identifiers attached to them. TCRdb reprocessed the 5' RACE reads with MiXCR, giving one entry per CDR3 protein. This sample has 45,000 to 70,000 distinct CDR3 sequences; around 10% occur once, and the top ten carry about 10%. This clonotype was detected ten times or more. The antigen is not known. The sequencing sample was made of whole blood. This sequence originates from an adult who was a healthcare worker with PCR-confirmed SARS-CoV-2 infection or an uninfected control (not recorded which). This chain links TRBV18 with TRBJ2-5; possibly TRBD2 for D (5 bases). CDR3 in DNA: TGTGCCAGCTCACCCTCATCGGGGTCGGAGACCCAGTACTTC. This codes for CASSPSSGSETQYF.